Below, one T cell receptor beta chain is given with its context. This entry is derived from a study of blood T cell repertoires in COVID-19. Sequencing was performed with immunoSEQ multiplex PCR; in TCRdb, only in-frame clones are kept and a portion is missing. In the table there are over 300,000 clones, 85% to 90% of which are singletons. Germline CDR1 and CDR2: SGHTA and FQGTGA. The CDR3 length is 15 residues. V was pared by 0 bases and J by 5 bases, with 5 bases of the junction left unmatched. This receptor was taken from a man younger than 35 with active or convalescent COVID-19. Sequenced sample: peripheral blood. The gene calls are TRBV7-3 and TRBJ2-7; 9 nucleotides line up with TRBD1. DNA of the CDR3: TGTGCCAGCAGCTTAACGGGACAGGGTTTCAACGAGCAGTACTTC. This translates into CASSLTGQGFNEQYF.